This T cell receptor (beta chain) was captured in a study of blood T cell repertoires in COVID-19. The wider study: Sites across the United States, Italy and Spain contributed samples from acute and convalescent COVID-19. Sample material is recorded as cDNA or gDNA derived from T cells, B-cell-depleted T cells, or PBMCs.

Original data processing: The authors estimated nucleated cell counts from reference gene primer amplification. The repertoire was sequenced with immunoSEQ multiplex PCR; TCRdb's copy has only in-frame clones and lacks some. V, J and clone size are taken as reported in that table, and D and trimming were inferred from the DNA itself. The sample consists of approximately 250,000 clones, roughly 88% of them appearing once. The CDR3 length is 13 residues. Trimming took off 6 bases at V and 1 base at J, with 9 bases between the two ends. Per the germline V gene, CDR1 is MNHEY and CDR2 is SVGAGI. Patients in Seattle were enrolled during active infection, then followed longitudinally.

The chain links TRBV6-5 to TRBJ1-1; D may be TRBD1 (5 bases). The TCR comes from a woman older than 75 with COVID-19, enrolled during active disease. Sequenced sample: peripheral blood. CDR3 sequence reads: CASRSTGNTEAFF. CDR3 in DNA: TGTGCCAGCAGATCTACAGGGAACACTGAAGCTTTCTTT.